This T cell receptor (beta chain) was found in a study of cytomegalovirus exposure and HLA in healthy donors. Overall study findings and caveats: Later, an analysis found that common viral pathogens appeared to be linked with several of the most significant clusters. As was reported, the HLA-A and HLA-B alleles of most subjects were accurately predicted from TCR beta sequences. Rare TCR sequences dominated, though some public TCRs recurred in many donors.

The PCR ran on 60 Vbeta and 13 Jbeta primers. Here immunoSEQ multiplex PCR was the method, and the copy in TCRdb shows in-frame clones only, minus some. The sample holds approximately 200,000 clones; roughly 85% are singletons and the top ten take approximately 2.2%. For this clone: Antigen: not known.

V was pared by 5 bases and J by 7 bases, with 6 bases of the junction left unmatched. The CDR3 consists of 16 residues. Per germline, CDR1 SGHAT and CDR2 FQNNGV. The rearrangement uses TRBV11-2 and TRBJ2-1, with 15 bases identical to TRBD2. The TCR originated in a woman between 50 and 59 years old in good health and CMV-seronegative. Material: PBMCs. CDR3 region: CASSPRTSGRGNEQFF. Written as DNA, the CDR3 is TGTGCCAGCAGCCCCCGGACTAGCGGGAGGGGAAATGAGCAGTTCTTC.